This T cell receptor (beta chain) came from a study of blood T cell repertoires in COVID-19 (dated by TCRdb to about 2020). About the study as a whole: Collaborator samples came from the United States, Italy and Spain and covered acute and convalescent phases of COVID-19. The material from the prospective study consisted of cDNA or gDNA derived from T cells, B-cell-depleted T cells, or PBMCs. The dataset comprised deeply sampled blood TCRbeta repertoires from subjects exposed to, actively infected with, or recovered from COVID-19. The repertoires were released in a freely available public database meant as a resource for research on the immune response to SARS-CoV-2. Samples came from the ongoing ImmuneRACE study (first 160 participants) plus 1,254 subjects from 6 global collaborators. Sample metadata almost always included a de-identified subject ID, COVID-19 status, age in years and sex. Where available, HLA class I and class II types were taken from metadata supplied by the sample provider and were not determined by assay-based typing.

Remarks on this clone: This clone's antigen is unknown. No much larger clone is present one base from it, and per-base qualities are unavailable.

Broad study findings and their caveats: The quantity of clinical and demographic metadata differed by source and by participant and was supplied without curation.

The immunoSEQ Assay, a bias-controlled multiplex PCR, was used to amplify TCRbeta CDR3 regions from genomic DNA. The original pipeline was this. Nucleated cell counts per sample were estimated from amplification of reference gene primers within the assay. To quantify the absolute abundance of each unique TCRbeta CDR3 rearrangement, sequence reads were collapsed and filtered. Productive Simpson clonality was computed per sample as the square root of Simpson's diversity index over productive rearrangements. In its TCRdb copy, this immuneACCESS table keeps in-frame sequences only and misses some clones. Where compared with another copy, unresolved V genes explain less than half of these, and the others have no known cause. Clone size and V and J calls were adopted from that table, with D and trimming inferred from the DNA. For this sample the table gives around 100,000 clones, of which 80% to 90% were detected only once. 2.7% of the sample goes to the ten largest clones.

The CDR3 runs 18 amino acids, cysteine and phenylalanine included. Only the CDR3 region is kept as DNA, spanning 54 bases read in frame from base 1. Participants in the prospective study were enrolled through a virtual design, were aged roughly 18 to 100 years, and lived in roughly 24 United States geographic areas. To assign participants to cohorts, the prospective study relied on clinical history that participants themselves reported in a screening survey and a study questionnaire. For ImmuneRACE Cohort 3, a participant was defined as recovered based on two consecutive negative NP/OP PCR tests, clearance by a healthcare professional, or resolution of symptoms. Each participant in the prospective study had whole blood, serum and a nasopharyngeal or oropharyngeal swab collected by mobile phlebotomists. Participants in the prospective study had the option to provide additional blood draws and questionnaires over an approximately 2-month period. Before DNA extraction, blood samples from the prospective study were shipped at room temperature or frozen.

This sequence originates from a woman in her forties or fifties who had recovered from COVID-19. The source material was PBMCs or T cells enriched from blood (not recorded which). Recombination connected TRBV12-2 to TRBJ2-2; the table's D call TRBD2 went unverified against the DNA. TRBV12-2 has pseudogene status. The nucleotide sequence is TGTGCAAGTCGCCTCGGGGCCGGTATAGCGGGAGCCACCGGGGAGCTGTTTTTT. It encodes CASRLGAGIAGATGELFF.